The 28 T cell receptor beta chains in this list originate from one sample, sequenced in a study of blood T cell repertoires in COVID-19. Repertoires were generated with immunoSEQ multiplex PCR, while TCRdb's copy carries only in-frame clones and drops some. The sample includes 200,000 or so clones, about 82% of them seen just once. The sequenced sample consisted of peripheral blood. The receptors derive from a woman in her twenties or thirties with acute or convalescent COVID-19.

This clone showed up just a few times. Written as DNA, the CDR3 is TGTGCCAGTAGTGGCAGGGGGTATCAGCCCCAGCATTTT. Protein: CASSGRGYQPQHF. The chain links TRBV19 to TRBJ1-5, with 7 nucleotides matching TRBD1. Germline V CDR1 and CDR2: LNHDA, SQIVND (reference sequence). Trimming at V came to 5 bases and at J to 5 bases, leaving 3 bases not matched to a gene. This CDR3 region has 13 residues.

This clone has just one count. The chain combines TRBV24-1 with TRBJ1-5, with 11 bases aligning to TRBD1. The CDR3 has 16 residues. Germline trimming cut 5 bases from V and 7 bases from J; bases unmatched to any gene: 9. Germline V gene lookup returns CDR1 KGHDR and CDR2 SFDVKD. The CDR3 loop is CATSAGRTGGGQPQHF. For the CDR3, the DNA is TGTGCCACCAGTGCTGGCAGGACAGGGGGCGGGCAGCCCCAGCATTTT.

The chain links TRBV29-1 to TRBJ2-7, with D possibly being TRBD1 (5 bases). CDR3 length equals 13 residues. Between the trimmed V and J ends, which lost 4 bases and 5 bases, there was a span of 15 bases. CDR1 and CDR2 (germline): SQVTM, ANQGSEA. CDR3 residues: CSVVIRQGHEQYF. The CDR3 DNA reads TGCAGCGTTGTAATAAGGCAGGGCCACGAGCAGTACTTC.

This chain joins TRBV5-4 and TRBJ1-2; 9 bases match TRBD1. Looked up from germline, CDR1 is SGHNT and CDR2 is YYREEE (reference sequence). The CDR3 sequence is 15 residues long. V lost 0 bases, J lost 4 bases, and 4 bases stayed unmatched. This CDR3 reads CASSLVGQGLYGYTF. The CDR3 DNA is TGTGCCAGCAGCTTGGTGGGACAGGGACTCTATGGCTACACCTTC.

CDR3 coding DNA: TGTGCCAGCAGTTTATCCCACGAGGAGACCCAGTACTTC. This codes for CASSLSHEETQYF. The chain combines TRBV28 with TRBJ2-5; no clear D. Per germline, CDR1 MDHEN and CDR2 SYDVKM. The CDR3 contains 13 residues. The V and J ends lost 1 base and 5 bases respectively, with 8 bases between them.

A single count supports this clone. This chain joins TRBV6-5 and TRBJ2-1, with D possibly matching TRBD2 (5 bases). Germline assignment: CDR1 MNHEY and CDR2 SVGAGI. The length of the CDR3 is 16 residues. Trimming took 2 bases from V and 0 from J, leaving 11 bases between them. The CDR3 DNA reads TGTGCCAGCAGTTACAGCCAGCGGAGCTCCTACAATGAGCAGTTCTTC. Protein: CASSYSQRSSYNEQFF.

CDR3 nucleotides: TGTGCCAGCTCACCACGTAAGGTCCAGGGGACAGGCTACACCTTC. It is translated as CASSPRKVQGTGYTF. The chain employs TRBV18 and TRBJ1-2, with D tentatively TRBD1 (6 bases). This CDR3 comprises 15 residues. The ends were cut back, 1 base at V and 8 bases at J, with 17 bases in the middle. Germline V CDR1 and CDR2: KGHSH, LQKENI.

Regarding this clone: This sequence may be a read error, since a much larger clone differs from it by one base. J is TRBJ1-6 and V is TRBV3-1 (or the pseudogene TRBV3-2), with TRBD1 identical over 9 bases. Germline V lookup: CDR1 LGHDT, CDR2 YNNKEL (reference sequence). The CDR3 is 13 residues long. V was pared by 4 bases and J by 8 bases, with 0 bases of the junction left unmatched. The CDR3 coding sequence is TGTGCCAGCAGCCGGACAGGGGATTCACCCCTCCACTTT. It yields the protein CASSRTGDSPLHF.

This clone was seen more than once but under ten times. The CDR3 reads CASTLRAGDSEAFF. In nucleotides, the CDR3 is TGTGCCAGCACTCTACGGGCAGGGGACAGTGAAGCTTTCTTT. The rearrangement links TRBV28 to TRBJ1-1; 7 nucleotides align to TRBD1. Germline V gene lookup returns CDR1 MDHEN and CDR2 SYDVKM. Trimming at V came to 7 bases and at J to 7 bases, leaving 12 bases not matched to a gene. The CDR3 runs to 14 residues.

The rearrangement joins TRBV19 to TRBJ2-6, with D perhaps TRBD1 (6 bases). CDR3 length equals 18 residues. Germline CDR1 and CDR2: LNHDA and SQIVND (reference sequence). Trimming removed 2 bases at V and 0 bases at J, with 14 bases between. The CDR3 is CASSIFPGDSSGANVLTF. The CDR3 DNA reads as TGTGCCAGTAGTATATTTCCAGGGGATAGCTCTGGGGCCAACGTCCTGACTTTC.

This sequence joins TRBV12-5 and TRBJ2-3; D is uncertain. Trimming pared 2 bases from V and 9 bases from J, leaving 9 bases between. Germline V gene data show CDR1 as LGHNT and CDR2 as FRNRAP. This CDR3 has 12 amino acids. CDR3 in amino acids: CASGLRLGTQYF. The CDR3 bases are TGTGCTAGTGGTTTGAGACTTGGGACGCAGTATTTT.

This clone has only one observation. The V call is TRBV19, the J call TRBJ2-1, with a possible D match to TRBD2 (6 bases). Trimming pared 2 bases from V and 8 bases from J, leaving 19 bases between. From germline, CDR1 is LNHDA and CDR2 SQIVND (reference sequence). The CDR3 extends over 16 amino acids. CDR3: CASSIRTRGKFHEQFF. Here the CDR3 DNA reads TGTGCCAGTAGTATAAGGACCCGGGGGAAGTTCCATGAGCAGTTCTTC.

DNA for the CDR3: TGTGCCAGCAGTTCCTGGACTAGCGGAGACTACAATGAGCAGTTCTTC. Residues: CASSSWTSGDYNEQFF. The chain employs TRBV27 and TRBJ2-1, with TRBD2 matching 10 bases. CDR3 length equals 16 residues. With 4 bases clipped from V and 3 bases from J, the junction kept 6 bases outside the gene matches. Germline CDR1 reads MNHEY; CDR2 reads SMNVEV (reference sequence).

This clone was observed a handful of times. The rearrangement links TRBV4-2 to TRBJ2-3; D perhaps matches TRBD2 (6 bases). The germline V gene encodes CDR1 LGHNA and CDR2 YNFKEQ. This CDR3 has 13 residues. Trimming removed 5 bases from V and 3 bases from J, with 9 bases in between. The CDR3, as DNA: TGTGCCAGCAGCGAGGGACTGACAGATACGCAGTATTTT. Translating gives CASSEGLTDTQYF.

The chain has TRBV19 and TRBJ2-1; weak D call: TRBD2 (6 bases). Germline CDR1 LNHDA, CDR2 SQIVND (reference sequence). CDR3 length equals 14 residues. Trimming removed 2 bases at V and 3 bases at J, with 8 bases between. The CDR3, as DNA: TGTGCCAGTAGTATAAGGACTAACTACAATGAGCAGTTCTTC. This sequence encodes CASSIRTNYNEQFF.

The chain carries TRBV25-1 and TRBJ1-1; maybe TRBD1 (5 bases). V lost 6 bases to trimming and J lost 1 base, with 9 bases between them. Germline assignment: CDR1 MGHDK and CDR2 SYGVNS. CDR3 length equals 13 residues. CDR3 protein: CASRGLPNTEAFF. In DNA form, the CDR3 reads TGTGCCAGCAGGGGGCTACCGAACACTGAAGCTTTCTTT.

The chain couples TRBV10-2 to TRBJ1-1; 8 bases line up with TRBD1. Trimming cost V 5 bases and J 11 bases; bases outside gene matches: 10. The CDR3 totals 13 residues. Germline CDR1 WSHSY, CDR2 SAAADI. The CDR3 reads CASSFGQGGSAFF. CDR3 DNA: TGCGCCAGCAGTTTCGGACAGGGAGGATCCGCTTTCTTT.

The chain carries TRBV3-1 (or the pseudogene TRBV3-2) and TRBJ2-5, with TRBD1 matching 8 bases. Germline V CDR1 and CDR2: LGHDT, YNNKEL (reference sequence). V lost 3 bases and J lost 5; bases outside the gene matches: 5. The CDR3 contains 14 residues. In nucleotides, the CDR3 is TGTGCCAGCAGCCAGCAGGGGGCGTTTGAGACCCAGTACTTC. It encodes CASSQQGAFETQYF.

Here the CDR3 reads CASSNGAGGPFDEQFF. The CDR3 nucleotides are TGTGCCAGCAGCAACGGAGCGGGAGGGCCATTTGATGAGCAGTTCTTC. The chain couples TRBV7-9 to TRBJ2-1; 10 nucleotides agree with TRBD2. There are 16 residues in the CDR3. With V trimmed by 5 bases and J by 8 bases, 12 bases remained unmatched. The germline gives CDR1 SEHNR, CDR2 FQNEAQ (reference sequence).

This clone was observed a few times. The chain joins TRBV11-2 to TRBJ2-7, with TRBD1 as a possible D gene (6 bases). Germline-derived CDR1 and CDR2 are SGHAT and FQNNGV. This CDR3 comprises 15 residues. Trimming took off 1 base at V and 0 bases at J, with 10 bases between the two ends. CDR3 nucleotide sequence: TGTGCCAGCAGCTTAGCCCAGGACAGCTCCTACGAGCAGTACTTC. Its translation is CASSLAQDSSYEQYF.

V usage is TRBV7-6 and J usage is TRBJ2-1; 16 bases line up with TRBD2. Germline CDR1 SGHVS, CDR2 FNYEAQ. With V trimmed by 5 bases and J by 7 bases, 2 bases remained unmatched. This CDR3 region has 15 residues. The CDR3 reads CASSPGLAGGNEQFF. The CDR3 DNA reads TGTGCCAGCAGCCCGGGACTAGCGGGGGGGAATGAGCAGTTCTTC.

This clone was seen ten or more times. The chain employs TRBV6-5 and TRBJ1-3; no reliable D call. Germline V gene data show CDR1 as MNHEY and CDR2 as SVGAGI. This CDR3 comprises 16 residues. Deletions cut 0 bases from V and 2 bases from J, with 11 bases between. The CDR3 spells CASSYSGPGTGNTIYF. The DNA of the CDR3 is TGTGCCAGCAGTTACTCAGGGCCGGGAACTGGAAACACCATATATTTT.

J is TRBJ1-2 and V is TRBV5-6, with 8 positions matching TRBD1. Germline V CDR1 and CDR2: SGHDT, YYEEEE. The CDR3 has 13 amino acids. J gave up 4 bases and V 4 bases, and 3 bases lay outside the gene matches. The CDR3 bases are TGTGCCAGCAGCCGACAGGGGACCTATGGCTACACCTTC. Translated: CASSRQGTYGYTF.

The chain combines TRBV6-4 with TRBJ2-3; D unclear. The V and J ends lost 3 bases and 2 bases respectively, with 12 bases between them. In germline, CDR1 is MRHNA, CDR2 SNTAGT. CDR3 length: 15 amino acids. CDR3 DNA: TGTGCCAGCAGTGAGATTCTAGGAAACACAGATACGCAGTATTTT. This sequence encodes CASSEILGNTDTQYF.

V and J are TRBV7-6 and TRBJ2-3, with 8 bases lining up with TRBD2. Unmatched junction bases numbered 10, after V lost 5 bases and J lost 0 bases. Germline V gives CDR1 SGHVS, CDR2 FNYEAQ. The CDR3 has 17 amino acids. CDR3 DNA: TGTGCCAGCAGCGTACTCAGCGGGGGAACTAGCACAGATACGCAGTATTTT. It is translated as CASSVLSGGTSTDTQYF.

CDR3 protein: CASSPPIRAGVENEQFF. In DNA, the CDR3 is TGTGCCAGCTCACCGCCTATCCGAGCGGGAGTGGAGAATGAGCAGTTCTTC. The V and J genes are TRBV18 and TRBJ2-1; 8 bases agree with TRBD2. CDR1 is KGHSH, CDR2 LQKENI, per germline. CDR3 length: 17 amino acids. With V trimmed by 3 bases and J by 7 bases, 14 bases remained unmatched.

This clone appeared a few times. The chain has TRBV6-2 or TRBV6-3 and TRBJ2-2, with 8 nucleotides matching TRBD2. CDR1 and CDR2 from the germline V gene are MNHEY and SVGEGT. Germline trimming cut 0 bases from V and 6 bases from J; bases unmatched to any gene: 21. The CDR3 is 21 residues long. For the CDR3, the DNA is TGTGCCAGCAGTTACTCGCGCCGGGAGAGGATTCCTAGCGGGTCACCCGGGGAGCTGTTTTTT. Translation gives CASSYSRRERIPSGSPGELFF.

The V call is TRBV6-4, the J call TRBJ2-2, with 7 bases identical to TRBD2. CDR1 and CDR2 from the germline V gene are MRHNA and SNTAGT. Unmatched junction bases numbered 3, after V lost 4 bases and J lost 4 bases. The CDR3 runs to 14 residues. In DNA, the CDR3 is TGTGCCAGCAGTGCCGGGACTATCACCGGGGAGCTGTTTTTT. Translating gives CASSAGTITGELFF.